The following is a TCR beta chain sequence with its context. Its antigen is undetermined. Produced via immunoSEQ multiplex PCR; TCRdb's table is partial and in-frame only. The table lists around 4,000 clones, less than 75% of them singletons. This record belongs to a study of radiation and T cells in renal cell carcinoma. Notes on the study in general: Irradiated tumors had higher TCR clonality than control tumors. Tumor samples were small regions of approximately 0.93 g. From baseline, blood top tumor clonotypes peaked at 2 weeks post-radiation.

Treatment here: 15 Gy SBRT to primary tumor, nephrectomy 4 weeks later. The patient's renal cell carcinoma had clear cell pathology. V lost 11 bases, J lost 6 bases, and 16 bases lay in between. The CDR3 length is 13 residues. Germline V gene sequence: CDR1 MNHNS, CDR2 SASEGT. The chain recombines TRBV6-1 with TRBJ2-2; D is perhaps TRBD1 (5 bases). The receptor's source is a woman in her sixties or seventies with renal cell carcinoma. The material sequenced was tumor tissue, taken from a patient whose treatment included radiotherapy and nephrectomy. This chain's CDR3 is CASFVVRAGELFF. CDR3 DNA sequence: TGTGCCTCCTTTGTAGTCAGGGCCGGGGAGCTGTTTTTT.